This is a list of T cell receptor beta chains from one sample in a study of blood T cell repertoires in COVID-19. Only in-frame clones appear in the TCRdb table, and some are missing; sequencing was by immunoSEQ multiplex PCR. The sample records fewer than 350,000 clones, about 85% being singletons. Sequencing was performed on PBMCs or T cells enriched from blood (not recorded which). These receptors originate from a woman under 40 who had been exposed to COVID-19. Both conserved end residues are part of each CDR3. D genes are given only for firm matches. Expanded clones get a size class; other rows say once, few or many, or leave the size out.

V gene	clone size	J gene	D gene	CDR3 DNA	CDR3 protein
TRBV9	.	TRBJ1-2	.	TGTGCCAGCAGCGGCGATCAGATACAGAGGGACTATGGCTACACCTTC	CASSGDQIQRDYGYTF
TRBV9	.	TRBJ2-4	.	TGTGCCAGCAGCGTAGGACGGACTTTATCAAACATTCAGTACTTC	CASSVGRTLSNIQYF
TRBV6-4	.	TRBJ2-3	TRBD2	TGTGCCAGCAGTGAAGCGGGAGCTACAGATACGCAGTATTTT	CASSEAGATDTQYF
TRBV6-5	.	TRBJ1-2	.	TGTGCCAGCAGTTTCTCAGAGGGTTTAGATGTTGGCTACACCTTC	CASSFSEGLDVGYTF
TRBV28	.	TRBJ1-2	TRBD1	TGTGCCAGCAGTTTATTGGACAGGGGGTTTTATGGCTACACCTTC	CASSLLDRGFYGYTF
TRBV2	.	TRBJ1-1	.	TGTGCCAGCAGAGACCTAAGATATAATGTCGGAGGCTTCCGCTCTGAAGCTTTCTTT	CASRDLRYNVGGFRSEAFF
TRBV10-3	.	TRBJ1-5	.	TGTGCCATCAGTGAGTCGGAGGGTTCTCAGCCCCAGCATTTT	CAISESEGSQPQHF
TRBV28	.	TRBJ2-2	.	TGTGCCAGCAGTTCCCCCTCGGGGTATACCGGGGAGCTGTTTTTT	CASSSPSGYTGELFF
TRBV2	.	TRBJ2-7	.	TGTGCCAGCAGTGAAAGGGGCAGGGTTCTCGAGCAGTACTTC	CASSERGRVLEQYF
TRBV4-3	few	TRBJ1-5	.	TGCGCCAGCAGCCAAGATTTCGGGAGTAGCAATCAGCCCCAGCATTTT	CASSQDFGSSNQPQHF
TRBV28	.	TRBJ2-7	.	TGTGCCAGCAGTTTAAGGTCAGGGGTACCGTACGAGCAGTACTTC	CASSLRSGVPYEQYF
TRBV5-1	.	TRBJ2-1	TRBD1	TGCGCCAGCACAGCCGGGACAGGGGTATATGAGCAGTTCTTC	CASTAGTGVYEQFF
TRBV19	.	TRBJ2-7	.	TGTGCCAGTAGTGTCCGACAGGACTACGAGCAGTACTTC	CASSVRQDYEQYF
TRBV3-1/TRBV3-2	.	TRBJ2-1	TRBD2	TGTGCCAGCAGCCAAGATAAGGGACTAGCGGCTCTGGGTGAGCAGTTCTTC	CASSQDKGLAALGEQFF
TRBV7-8	.	TRBJ1-1	.	TGTGCCAGCAGCCTAAGAGTCGCCACTGAAGCTTTCTTT	CASSLRVATEAFF
TRBV7-3	.	TRBJ2-3	TRBD2	TGTGCCAGCAGCTCACTAGCGGGGACGCAGTATTTT	CASSSLAGTQYF
TRBV19	.	TRBJ2-1	.	TGTGCCAGTACCCGAGCTGTTAGCTCCTACAATGAGCAGTTCTTC	CASTRAVSSYNEQFF
TRBV6-5	.	TRBJ1-5	.	TGTGCCAGCAGTTATGAGAGCAATCAGCCCCAGCATTTT	CASSYESNQPQHF
TRBV7-6	.	TRBJ1-1	TRBD1	TGTGCCAGCTCGGACAGGGTTTTGTCTGAAGCTTTCTTT	CASSDRVLSEAFF
TRBV27	.	TRBJ2-1	TRBD2	TGTGCCAGCAGTTCCCGGGGTAGCGGGGGACGGGAGTTCTTC	CASSSRGSGGREFF
TRBV4-3	.	TRBJ1-1	.	TGCGCCAGCAGCCAAGATTTAGGGGTGAACACTGAAGCTTTCTTT	CASSQDLGVNTEAFF
TRBV24-1	.	TRBJ1-6	.	TGTGCCACCAGTGATTTGAGGGGATCACCCCTCCACTTT	CATSDLRGSPLHF
TRBV27	.	TRBJ2-5	TRBD2	TGTGCCAGCAGTTTATTAGCCCCAGCGGGGGCTGGAGAGACCCAGTACTTC	CASSLLAPAGAGETQYF
TRBV9	.	TRBJ2-3	TRBD1	TGTGCCAGCAGCGTAGAGGGACAGGGAGGGACAGATACGCAGTATTTT	CASSVEGQGGTDTQYF
TRBV7-6	.	TRBJ1-1	.	TGTGCCAGCAGCTTGACAGAGAACACTGAAGCTTTCTTT	CASSLTENTEAFF
TRBV6-2/TRBV6-3	.	TRBJ1-3	TRBD1	TGTGCCAGCAGTCCAGGGGGCTTTGGAAACACCATATATTTT	CASSPGGFGNTIYF
TRBV5-1	.	TRBJ1-1	.	TGCGCCAGCAGCTTGCAGGTCGCAGGGAACACTGAAGCTTTCTTT	CASSLQVAGNTEAFF
TRBV6-2/TRBV6-3	.	TRBJ1-1	.	TGTGCCAGCAGTTACCCTCCGACTGGGAACACTGAAGCTTTCTTT	CASSYPPTGNTEAFF
TRBV24-1	.	TRBJ2-4	.	TGTGCCACCAGTGATTCGCCGGGGAGAGGAAACATTCAGTACTTC	CATSDSPGRGNIQYF